These 4 T cell receptor beta chains share one sample of origin, sequenced in a study of cytomegalovirus exposure and HLA in healthy donors. The PCR ran on 60 Vbeta and 13 Jbeta primers. The repertoire was sequenced with immunoSEQ multiplex PCR; TCRdb's copy has only in-frame clones and lacks some. The sample has some 130,000 clones, less than 85% seen once. What was sequenced was PBMCs. The receptors were sampled from an older woman in good health and CMV-seropositive.

J is TRBJ1-2 and V is TRBV6-5; TRBD1 matches 9 bases. Losses at the gene ends were 7 bases for V and 7 bases for J; bases not matched to a gene: 13. The CDR3 contains 15 residues. From germline, CDR1 is MNHEY and CDR2 SVGAGI. This CDR3 is CASTEGVQGAFGYTF. The CDR3 nucleotides read TGTGCCAGCACCGAAGGGGTACAGGGGGCTTTTGGCTACACCTTC.

A few counts support this clone. The CDR3 loop reads CASSVGVTSGQETQYF. CDR3 sequence (DNA): TGTGCCAGCAGCGTAGGGGTGACTAGCGGCCAAGAGACCCAGTACTTC. The chain uses TRBV9 and TRBJ2-5, with 9 bases identical to TRBD2. CDR1 is SGDLS and CDR2 is YYNGEE in the germline V gene. The CDR3 is 16 residues long. J gave up 1 base and V 0 bases, and 4 bases lay outside the gene matches.

This clone occurred a few times. V is TRBV28 and J is TRBJ1-4; 9 bases align to TRBD1. This CDR3 spans 15 amino acids. V shed 3 bases and J 8 bases; nucleotides not matched to a gene: 7. Germline CDR1 is MDHEN and CDR2 is SYDVKM. The CDR3: CASSFGTGGQEKLFF. The CDR3 bases are TGTGCCAGCAGTTTCGGTACAGGGGGCCAGGAAAAACTGTTTTTT.

The gene calls are TRBV28 and TRBJ1-4; D unresolved. V was pared by 6 bases and J by 0 bases, with 11 bases between. The CDR3 contains 15 residues. Per germline, CDR1 MDHEN and CDR2 SYDVKM. The CDR3 region is CASSRIGATNEKLFF. DNA for the CDR3: TGTGCCAGCAGCCGAATCGGGGCAACTAATGAAAAACTGTTTTTT.